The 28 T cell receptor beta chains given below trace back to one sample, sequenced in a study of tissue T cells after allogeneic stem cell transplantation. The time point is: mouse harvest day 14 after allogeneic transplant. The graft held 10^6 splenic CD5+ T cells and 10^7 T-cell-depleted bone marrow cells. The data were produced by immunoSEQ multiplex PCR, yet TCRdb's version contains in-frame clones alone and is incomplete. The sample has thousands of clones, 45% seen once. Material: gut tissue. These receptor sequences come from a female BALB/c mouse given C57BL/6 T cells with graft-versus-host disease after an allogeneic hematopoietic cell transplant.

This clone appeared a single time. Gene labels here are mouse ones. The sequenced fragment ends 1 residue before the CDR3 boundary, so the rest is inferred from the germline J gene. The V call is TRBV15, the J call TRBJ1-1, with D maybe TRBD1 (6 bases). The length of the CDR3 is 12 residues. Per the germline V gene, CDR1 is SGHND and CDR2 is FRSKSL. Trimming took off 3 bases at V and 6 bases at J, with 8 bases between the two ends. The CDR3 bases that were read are TGTGCCAGCAGTTTTAGGGGGGCAGAAGTCTTC. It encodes CASSFRGAEVF. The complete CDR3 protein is CASSFRGAEVFF.

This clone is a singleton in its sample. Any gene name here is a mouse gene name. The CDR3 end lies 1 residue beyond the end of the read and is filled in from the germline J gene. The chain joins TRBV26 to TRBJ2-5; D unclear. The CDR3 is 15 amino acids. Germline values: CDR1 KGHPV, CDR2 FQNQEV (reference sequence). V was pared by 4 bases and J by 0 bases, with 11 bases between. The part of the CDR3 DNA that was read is TGTGCCAGCAGTCCCTCTCCGATTAACCAAGACACCCAGTAC. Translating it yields CASSPSPINQDTQY. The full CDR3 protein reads CASSPSPINQDTQYF.

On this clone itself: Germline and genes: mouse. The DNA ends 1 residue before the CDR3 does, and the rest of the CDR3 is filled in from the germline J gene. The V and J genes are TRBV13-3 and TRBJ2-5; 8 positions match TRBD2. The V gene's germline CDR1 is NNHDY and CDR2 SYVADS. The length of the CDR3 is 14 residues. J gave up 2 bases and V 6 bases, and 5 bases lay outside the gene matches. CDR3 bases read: TGTGCCAGCAACGGACTGGGCCTCCAAGACACCCAGTAC. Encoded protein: CASNGLGLQDTQY. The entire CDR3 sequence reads CASNGLGLQDTQYF. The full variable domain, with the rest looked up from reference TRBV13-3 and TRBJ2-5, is EAAVTQSPRSKVAVTGGKVTLSCHQTNNHDYMYWYRQDTGHGLRLIHYSYVADSTEKGDIPDGYKASRPSQENFSLILELASLSQTAVYFCASNGLGLQDTQYFGPGTRLLVL.

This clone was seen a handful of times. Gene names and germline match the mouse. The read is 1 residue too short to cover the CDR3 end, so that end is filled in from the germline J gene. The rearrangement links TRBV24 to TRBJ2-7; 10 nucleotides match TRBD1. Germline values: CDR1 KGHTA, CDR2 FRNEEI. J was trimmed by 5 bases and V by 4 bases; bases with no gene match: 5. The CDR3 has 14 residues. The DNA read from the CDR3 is TGTGCCAGCAGTCGGACCGGGACAGGGGATGAACAGTAC. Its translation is CASSRTGTGDEQY. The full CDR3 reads CASSRTGTGDEQYF.

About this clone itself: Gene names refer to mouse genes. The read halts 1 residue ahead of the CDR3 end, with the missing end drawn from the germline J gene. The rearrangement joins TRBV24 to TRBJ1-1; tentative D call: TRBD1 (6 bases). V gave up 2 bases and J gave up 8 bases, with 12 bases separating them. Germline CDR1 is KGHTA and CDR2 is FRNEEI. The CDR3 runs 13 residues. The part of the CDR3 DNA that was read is TGTGCCAGCAGTCTGACCAGGGGACCGGAAGTCTTC. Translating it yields CASSLTRGPEVF. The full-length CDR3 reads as CASSLTRGPEVFF.

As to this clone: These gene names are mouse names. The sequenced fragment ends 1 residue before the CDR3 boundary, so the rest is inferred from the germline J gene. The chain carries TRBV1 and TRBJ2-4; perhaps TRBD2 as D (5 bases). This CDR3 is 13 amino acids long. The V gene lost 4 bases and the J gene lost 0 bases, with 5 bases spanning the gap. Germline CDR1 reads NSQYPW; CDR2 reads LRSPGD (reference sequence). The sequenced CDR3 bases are TGCACCTGCAGTGGGACTAGTCAAAACACCTTGTAC. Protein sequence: CTCSGTSQNTLY. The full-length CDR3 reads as CTCSGTSQNTLYF. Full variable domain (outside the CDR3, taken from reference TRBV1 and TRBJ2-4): VTLLEQNPRWRLVPRGQAVNLRCILKNSQYPWMSWYQQDLQKQLQWLFTLRSPGDKEVKSLPGADYLATRVTDTELRLQVANMSQGRTLYCTCSGTSQNTLYFGAGTRLSVL.

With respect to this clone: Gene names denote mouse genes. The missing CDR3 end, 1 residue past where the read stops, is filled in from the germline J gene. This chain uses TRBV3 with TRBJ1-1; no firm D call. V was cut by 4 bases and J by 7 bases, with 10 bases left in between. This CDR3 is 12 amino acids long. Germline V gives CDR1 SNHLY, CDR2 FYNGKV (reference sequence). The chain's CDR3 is CASSSRHREVFF. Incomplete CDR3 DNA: TGTGCCAGCAGCTCAAGGCACCGAGAAGTCTTC.

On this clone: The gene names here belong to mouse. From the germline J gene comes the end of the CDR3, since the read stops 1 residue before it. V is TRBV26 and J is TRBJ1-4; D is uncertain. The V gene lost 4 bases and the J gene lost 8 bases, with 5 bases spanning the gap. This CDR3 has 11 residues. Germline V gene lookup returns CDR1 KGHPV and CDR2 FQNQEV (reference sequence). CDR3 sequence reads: CASSRRERLFF. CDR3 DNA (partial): TGTGCCAGCAGTCGCCGGGAAAGATTATTT.

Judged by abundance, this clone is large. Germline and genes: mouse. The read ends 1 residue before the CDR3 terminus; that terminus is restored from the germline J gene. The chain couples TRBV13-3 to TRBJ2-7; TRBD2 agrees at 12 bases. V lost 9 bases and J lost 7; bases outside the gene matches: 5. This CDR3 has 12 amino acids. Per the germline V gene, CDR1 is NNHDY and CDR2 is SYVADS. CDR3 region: CATRLGGREQYF. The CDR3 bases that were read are TGTGCCACTAGACTGGGGGGGCGGGAACAGTAC.

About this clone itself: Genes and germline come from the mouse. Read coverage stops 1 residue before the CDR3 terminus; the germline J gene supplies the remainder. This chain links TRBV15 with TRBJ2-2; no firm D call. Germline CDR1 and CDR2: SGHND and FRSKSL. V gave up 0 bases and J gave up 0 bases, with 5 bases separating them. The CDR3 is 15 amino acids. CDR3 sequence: CASSLAPANTGQLYF. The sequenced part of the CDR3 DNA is TGTGCCAGCAGTTTAGCGCCCGCAAACACCGGGCAGCTCTAC.

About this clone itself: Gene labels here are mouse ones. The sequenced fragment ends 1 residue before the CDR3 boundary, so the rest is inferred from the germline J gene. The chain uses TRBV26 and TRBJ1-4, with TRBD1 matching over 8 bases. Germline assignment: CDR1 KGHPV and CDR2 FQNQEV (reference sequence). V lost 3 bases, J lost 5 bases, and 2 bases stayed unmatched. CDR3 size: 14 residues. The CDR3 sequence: CASSLGQGNERLFF. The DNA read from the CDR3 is TGTGCCAGCAGTCTAGGACAGGGAAACGAAAGATTATTT. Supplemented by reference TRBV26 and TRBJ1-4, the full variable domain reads NSKVIQTPRYLVKGQGQKAKMRCIPEKGHPVVFWYQQNKNNEFKFLINFQNQEVLQQIDMTEKRFSAECPSNSPCSLEIQSSEAGDSALYLCASSLGQGNERLFFGHGTKLSVL.

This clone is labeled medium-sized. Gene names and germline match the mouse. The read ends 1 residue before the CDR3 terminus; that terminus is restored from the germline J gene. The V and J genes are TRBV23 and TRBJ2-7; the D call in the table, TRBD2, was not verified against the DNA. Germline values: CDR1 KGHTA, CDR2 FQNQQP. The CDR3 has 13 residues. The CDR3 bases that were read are TGCTCCAGCAGACTGGGTTCCTCCTATGAACAGTAC. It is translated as CSSRLGSSYEQY. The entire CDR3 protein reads CSSRLGSSYEQYF.

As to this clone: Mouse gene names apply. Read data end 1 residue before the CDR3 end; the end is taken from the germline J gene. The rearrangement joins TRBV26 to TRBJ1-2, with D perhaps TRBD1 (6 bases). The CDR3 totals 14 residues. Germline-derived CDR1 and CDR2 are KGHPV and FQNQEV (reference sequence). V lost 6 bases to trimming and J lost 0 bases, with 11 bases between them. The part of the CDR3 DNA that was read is TGTGCCAGCAGAGGACAGAATCCAAACTCCGACTACACC. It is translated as CASRGQNPNSDYT. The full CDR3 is CASRGQNPNSDYTF.

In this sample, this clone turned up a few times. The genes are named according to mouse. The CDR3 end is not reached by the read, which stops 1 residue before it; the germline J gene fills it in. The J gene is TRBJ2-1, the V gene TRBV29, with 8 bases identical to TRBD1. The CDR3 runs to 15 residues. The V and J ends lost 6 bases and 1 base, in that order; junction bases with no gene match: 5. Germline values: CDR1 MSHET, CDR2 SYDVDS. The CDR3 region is CASRPSGGNYAEQFF. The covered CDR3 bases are TGTGCTAGCAGACCATCAGGGGGCAACTATGCTGAGCAGTTC. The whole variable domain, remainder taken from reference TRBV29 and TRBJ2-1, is DMKVTQMPRYLIKRMGENVLLECGQDMSHETMYWYRQDPGLGLQLIYISYDVDSNSEGDIPKGYRVSRKKREHFSLILDSAKTNQTSVYFCASRPSGGNYAEQFFGPGTRLTVL.

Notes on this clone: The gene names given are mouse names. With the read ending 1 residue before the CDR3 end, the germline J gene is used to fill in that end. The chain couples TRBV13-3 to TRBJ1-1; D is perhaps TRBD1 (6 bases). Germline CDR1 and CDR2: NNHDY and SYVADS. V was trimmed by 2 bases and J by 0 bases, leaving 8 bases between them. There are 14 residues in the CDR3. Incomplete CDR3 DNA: TGTGCCAGCAGTGACAGGGGCCCAAACACAGAAGTCTTC. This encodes CASSDRGPNTEVF. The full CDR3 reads CASSDRGPNTEVFF.

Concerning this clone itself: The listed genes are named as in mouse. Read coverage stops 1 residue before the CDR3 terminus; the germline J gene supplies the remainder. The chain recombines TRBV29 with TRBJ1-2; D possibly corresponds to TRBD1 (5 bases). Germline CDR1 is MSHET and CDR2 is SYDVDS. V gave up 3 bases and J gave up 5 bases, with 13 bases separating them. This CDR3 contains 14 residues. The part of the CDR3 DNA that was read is TGTGCTAGCAGTTTGTCGGGGCGGCATTCCGACTACACC. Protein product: CASSLSGRHSDYT. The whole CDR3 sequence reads CASSLSGRHSDYTF. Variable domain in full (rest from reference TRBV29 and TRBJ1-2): DMKVTQMPRYLIKRMGENVLLECGQDMSHETMYWYRQDPGLGLQLIYISYDVDSNSEGDIPKGYRVSRKKREHFSLILDSAKTNQTSVYFCASSLSGRHSDYTFGSGTRLLVI.

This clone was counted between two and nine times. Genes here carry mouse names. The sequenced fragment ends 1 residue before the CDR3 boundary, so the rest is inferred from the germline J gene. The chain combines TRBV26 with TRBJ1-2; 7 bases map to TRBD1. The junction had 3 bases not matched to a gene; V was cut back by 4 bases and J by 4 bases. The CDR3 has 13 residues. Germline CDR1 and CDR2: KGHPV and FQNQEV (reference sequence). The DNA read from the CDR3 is TGTGCCAGCAGTCCAGGGGGGATCTCCGACTACACC. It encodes CASSPGGISDYT. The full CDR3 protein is CASSPGGISDYTF.

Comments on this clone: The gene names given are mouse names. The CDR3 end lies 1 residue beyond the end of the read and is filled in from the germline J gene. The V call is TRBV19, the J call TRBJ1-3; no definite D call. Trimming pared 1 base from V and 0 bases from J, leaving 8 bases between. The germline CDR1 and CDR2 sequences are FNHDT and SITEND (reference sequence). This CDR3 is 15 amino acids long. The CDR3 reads CASSITRNSGNTLYF. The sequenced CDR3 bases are TGTGCCAGCAGTATAACGAGGAATTCTGGAAATACGCTCTAT.

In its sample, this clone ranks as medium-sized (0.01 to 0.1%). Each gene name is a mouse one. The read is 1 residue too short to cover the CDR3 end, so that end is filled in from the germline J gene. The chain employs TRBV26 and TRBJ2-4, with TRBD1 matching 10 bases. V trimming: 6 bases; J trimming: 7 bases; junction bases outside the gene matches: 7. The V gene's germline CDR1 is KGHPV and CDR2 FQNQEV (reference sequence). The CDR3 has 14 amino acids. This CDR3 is CASSPGTGVYTLYF. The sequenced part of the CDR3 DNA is TGTGCCAGCAGCCCCGGGACAGGGGTGTACACCTTGTAC. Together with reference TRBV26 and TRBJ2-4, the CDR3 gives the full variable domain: NSKVIQTPRYLVKGQGQKAKMRCIPEKGHPVVFWYQQNKNNEFKFLINFQNQEVLQQIDMTEKRFSAECPSNSPCSLEIQSSEAGDSALYLCASSPGTGVYTLYFGAGTRLSVL.

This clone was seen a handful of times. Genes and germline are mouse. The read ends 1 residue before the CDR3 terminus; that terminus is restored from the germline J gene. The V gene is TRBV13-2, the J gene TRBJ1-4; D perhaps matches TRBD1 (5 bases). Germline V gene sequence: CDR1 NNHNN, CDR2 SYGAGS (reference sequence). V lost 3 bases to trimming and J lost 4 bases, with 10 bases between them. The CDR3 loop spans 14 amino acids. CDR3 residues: CASGAGQLNERLFF. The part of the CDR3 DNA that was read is TGTGCCAGCGGTGCTGGACAACTCAACGAAAGATTATTT.

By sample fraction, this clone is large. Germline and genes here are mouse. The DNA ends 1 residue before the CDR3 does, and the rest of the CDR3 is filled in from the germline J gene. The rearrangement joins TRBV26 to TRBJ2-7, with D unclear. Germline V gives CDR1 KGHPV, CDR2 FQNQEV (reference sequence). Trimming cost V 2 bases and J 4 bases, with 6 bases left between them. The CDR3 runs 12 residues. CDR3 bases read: TGTGCCAGCAGTCTGGACTTTTATGAACAGTAC. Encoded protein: CASSLDFYEQY. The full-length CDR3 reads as CASSLDFYEQYF.

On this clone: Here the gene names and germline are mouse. The chain's CDR3 is CASSLFQYEQYF. CDR3 DNA, as far as it was read: TGTGCCAGCAGTCTGTTCCAGTATGAACAGTAC. The chain recombines TRBV26 with TRBJ2-7; D gene uncertain. Read sequence stops 1 residue before the CDR3 end, and the germline J gene provides the missing end. Deletions cut 1 base from V and 4 bases from J, with 5 bases between. Germline loops: CDR1 KGHPV, CDR2 FQNQEV (reference sequence). This CDR3 region has 12 residues.

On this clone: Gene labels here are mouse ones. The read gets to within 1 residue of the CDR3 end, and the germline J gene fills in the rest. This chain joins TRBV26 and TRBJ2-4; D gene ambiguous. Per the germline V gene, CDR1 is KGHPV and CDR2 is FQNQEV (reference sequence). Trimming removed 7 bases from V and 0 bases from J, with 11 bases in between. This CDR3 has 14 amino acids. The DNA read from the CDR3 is TGTGCCAGCACCCGGACGTCTAGTCAAAACACCTTGTAC. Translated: CASTRTSSQNTLY. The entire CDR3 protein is CASTRTSSQNTLYF.

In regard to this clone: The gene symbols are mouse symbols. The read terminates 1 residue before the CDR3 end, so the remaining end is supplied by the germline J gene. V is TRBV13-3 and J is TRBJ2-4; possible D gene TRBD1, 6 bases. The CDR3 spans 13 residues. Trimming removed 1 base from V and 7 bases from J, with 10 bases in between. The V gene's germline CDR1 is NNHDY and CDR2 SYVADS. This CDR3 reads CASSDRDTHTLYF. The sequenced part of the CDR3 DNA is TGTGCCAGCAGTGATAGGGACACCCACACCTTGTAC.

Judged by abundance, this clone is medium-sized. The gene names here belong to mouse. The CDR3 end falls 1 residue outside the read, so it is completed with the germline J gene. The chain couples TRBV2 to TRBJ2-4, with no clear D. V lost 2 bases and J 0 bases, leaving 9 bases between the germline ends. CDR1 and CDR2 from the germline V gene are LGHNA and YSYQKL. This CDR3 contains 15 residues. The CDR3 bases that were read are TGTGCCAGCAGCCAAACTCTGAGTAGTCAAAACACCTTGTAC. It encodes CASSQTLSSQNTLY. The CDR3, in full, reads CASSQTLSSQNTLYF.

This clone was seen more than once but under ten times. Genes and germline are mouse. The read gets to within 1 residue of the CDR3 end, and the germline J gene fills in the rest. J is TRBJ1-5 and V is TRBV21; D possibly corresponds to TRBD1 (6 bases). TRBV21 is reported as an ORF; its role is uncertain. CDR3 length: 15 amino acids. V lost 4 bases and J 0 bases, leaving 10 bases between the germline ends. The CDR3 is CASSLRDNNNQAPLF. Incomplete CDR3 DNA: TGTGCTAGCAGTCTCCGGGACAATAACAACCAGGCTCCGCTT.

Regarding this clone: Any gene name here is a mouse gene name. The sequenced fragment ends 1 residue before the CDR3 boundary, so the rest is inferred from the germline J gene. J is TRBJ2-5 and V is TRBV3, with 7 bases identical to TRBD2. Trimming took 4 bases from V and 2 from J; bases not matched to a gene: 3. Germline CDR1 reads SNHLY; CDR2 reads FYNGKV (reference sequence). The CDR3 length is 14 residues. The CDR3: CASSSGGGQDTQYF. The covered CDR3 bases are TGTGCCAGCAGCTCGGGGGGGGGCCAAGACACCCAGTAC.

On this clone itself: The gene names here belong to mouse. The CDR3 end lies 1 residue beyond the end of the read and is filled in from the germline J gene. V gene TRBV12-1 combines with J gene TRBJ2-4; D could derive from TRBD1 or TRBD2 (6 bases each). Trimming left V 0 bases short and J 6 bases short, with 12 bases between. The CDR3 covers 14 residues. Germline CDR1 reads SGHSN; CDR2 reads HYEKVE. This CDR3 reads CASSLPGARNTLYF. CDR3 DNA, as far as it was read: TGTGCCAGCTCTCTCCCGGGGGCGCGGAACACCTTGTAC.